These 25 T cell receptor beta chains originate from one sample sequenced in a study of T-cell reconstitution after alpha-beta-depleted transplantation in children. Preparation of the TCRbeta library used unique molecular identifiers. Via MiXCR, TCRdb re-called the PCR reads, giving one row per CDR3 protein. The sample includes about 72,000 distinct CDR3 sequences, 5.5% to 7.5% of them seen just once. Material: PBMCs from the stem cell graft donor, obtained from the stem cell graft. The receptor source for this set is a human donor who donated a stem cell graft to a child with acute lymphoblastic leukemia.

This clonotype was observed many times. This sequence joins TRBV6-1 and TRBJ1-5, with TRBD1 as a possible D gene (5 bases). The germline gives CDR1 MNHNS, CDR2 SASEGT. V was shortened by 0 bases and J by 6 bases, with 12 bases between the two germline ends. The CDR3 sequence is 15 residues long. The CDR3 region is CASSEAGGTAQPQHF. The CDR3 DNA follows: TGTGCCAGCAGTGAAGCTGGGGGTACGGCTCAGCCCCAGCATTTT.

In this sample, this clonotype turned up many times. The chain links TRBV5-1 to TRBJ1-1; TRBD1 agrees at 9 bases. Trimming cost V 1 base and J 0 bases; bases outside gene matches: 7. Germline V lookup: CDR1 SGHRS, CDR2 YFSETQ. The CDR3 runs to 17 residues. CDR3 sequence (DNA): TGCGCCAGCAGCTTGACAGGGGGCTGGGACGTGAACACTGAAGCTTTCTTT. It specifies CASSLTGGWDVNTEAFF.

This clonotype has a count of ten or more. The chain recombines TRBV5-1 with TRBJ2-7; 8 bases align to TRBD1. The CDR3 runs 13 residues. From germline, CDR1 is SGHRS and CDR2 YFSETQ. With 4 bases clipped from V and 3 bases from J, the junction kept 3 bases outside the gene matches. The CDR3 spells CASSGGTGYEQYF. The DNA for the CDR3 is TGCGCCAGCAGCGGTGGGACAGGCTACGAGCAGTACTTC.

The rearrangement uses TRBV6-1 and TRBJ2-7; 11 bases line up with TRBD2. The CDR3 consists of 18 residues. CDR1 is MNHNS and CDR2 is SASEGT in the germline V gene. Trimming at V came to 6 bases and at J to 1 base, leaving 14 bases not matched to a gene. The CDR3 DNA follows: TGTGCCAGCAGCCTCCTGGGTAGCGGGAGGGCCGGGTCCTACGAGCAGTACTTC. Protein product: CASSLLGSGRAGSYEQYF.

Many counts were recorded for this clonotype. The chain combines TRBV11-2 with TRBJ1-5; D remains unclear. CDR1 is SGHAT, CDR2 FQNNGV, per germline. Trimming shortened V by 5 bases and J by 1 base, and 12 bases separated the two germline ends. The CDR3 runs to 15 residues. The CDR3 nucleotides read TGTGCCAGCAGCCGCCGACCGGGGAGCAATCAGCCCCAGCATTTT. It is translated as CASSRRPGSNQPQHF. Full variable domain (rest looked up from reference TRBV11-2 and TRBJ1-5): EAGVAQSPRYKIIEKRQSVAFWCNPISGHATLYWYQQILGQGPKLLIQFQNNGVVDDSQLPKDRFSAERLKGVDSTLKIQPAKLEDSAVYLCASSRRPGSNQPQHFGDGTRLSIL.

This clonotype was seen only a few times. This chain connects TRBV19 to TRBJ2-4; 7 nucleotides agree with TRBD2. The CDR3 is 17 residues long. V lost 4 bases, J lost 0 bases, and 9 bases stayed unmatched. Germline loops: CDR1 LNHDA, CDR2 SQIVND (reference sequence). The CDR3 sequence is CASSTPLGGGAKNIQYF. The CDR3 DNA is TGTGCCAGTAGTACCCCCCTCGGCGGGGGAGCCAAAAACATTCAGTACTTC.

In this sample, this clonotype turned up many times. The V gene is TRBV20-1, the J gene TRBJ1-1, with TRBD1 identical over 7 bases. V lost 7 bases, J lost 0 bases, and 8 bases stayed unmatched. Germline loops: CDR1 DFQATT, CDR2 SNEGSKA (reference sequence). The CDR3 runs to 14 residues. The CDR3 protein is CSGSAGTVNTEAFF. The CDR3 region has the DNA TGCAGTGGGTCGGCCGGGACAGTGAACACTGAAGCTTTCTTT.

This clonotype was seen many times. The chain is built from TRBV4-2 and TRBJ2-1, with TRBD2 identical over 13 bases. The CDR3 runs to 18 residues. Germline V gene sequence: CDR1 LGHNA, CDR2 YNFKEQ. The trim removed 2 bases at V and 5 bases at J, leaving 9 bases unmatched. In DNA form, the CDR3 reads TGTGCCAGCAGCCAAAATACTCAACTAGCGGGAGGGAACAATGAGCAGTTCTTC. Its protein is CASSQNTQLAGGNNEQFF.

The chain has TRBV19 and TRBJ2-3, with D unresolved. Germline V gives CDR1 LNHDA, CDR2 SQIVND (reference sequence). V shed 8 bases and J shed 2 bases, with 8 bases lying between them. The CDR3 runs to 12 residues. This CDR3 reads CASAIHTDTQYF. As DNA, the CDR3 is TGTGCCAGTGCAATACACACAGATACGCAGTATTTT.

The sample holds many counts of this clonotype. V is TRBV12-3 or TRBV12-4 and J is TRBJ1-1; perhaps TRBD1 as D (5 bases). This CDR3 spans 15 amino acids. V lost 5 bases to trimming and J lost 5 bases, with 18 bases between them. The CDR3 here is CASSGTGTYGTEAFF. The CDR3 bases are TGTGCCAGCAGTGGAACCGGGACCTATGGGACTGAAGCTTTCTTT.

The J gene is TRBJ1-2, the V gene TRBV7-2, with TRBD1 identical over 7 bases. Germline CDR1 and CDR2: SGHTA and FQGNSA. V shed 5 bases and J 7 bases; nucleotides not matched to a gene: 4. CDR3 length: 12 residues. The CDR3 DNA follows: TGTGCCAGCAGCCAGACAGGGATTGGCTACACCTTC. It yields the protein CASSQTGIGYTF.

The genes are TRBV3-1 and TRBJ2-1, with 10 bases that match TRBD2. With 2 bases clipped from V and 8 bases from J, the junction kept 6 bases outside the gene matches. The CDR3 consists of 15 residues. Germline CDR1 and CDR2: LGHDT and YNNKEL (reference sequence). The CDR3, as DNA: TGTGCCAGCAGCCAACAGCGGGGGGGTATCGATGAGCAGTTCTTC. Residues: CASSQQRGGIDEQFF.

Ten or more counts support this clonotype. The chain carries TRBV6-5 and TRBJ2-5; D call uncertain. The CDR3 length is 12 residues. Germline V gives CDR1 MNHEY, CDR2 SVGAGI. V was trimmed by 6 bases and J by 5 bases, leaving 10 bases between them. The DNA of the CDR3 is TGTGCCAGCAGCTCCACGGCCGAGACCCAGTACTTC. Translating it yields CASSSTAETQYF.

This clonotype has ten or more counts. CDR3 in amino acids: CASSLGRLPFRAFF. In DNA, the CDR3 is TGTGCCAGCAGTTTAGGCAGGCTCCCTTTCAGGGCTTTCTTT. The rearrangement links TRBV12-3 or TRBV12-4 to TRBJ1-1, with no clear D. This CDR3 spans 14 amino acids. V was shortened by 1 base and J by 11 bases, with 17 bases between the two germline ends.

This clonotype was recorded many times. V is TRBV29-1 and J is TRBJ2-4; the match to TRBD1 covers 11 bases. Looked up from germline, CDR1 is SQVTM and CDR2 is ANQGSEA. The CDR3 runs to 17 residues. After removal of 5 bases from V and 4 bases from J, the junction contained 13 bases not matched to a gene. The CDR3 is CSVRPGTGGGVKNIQYF. As DNA, the CDR3 is TGCAGCGTTCGTCCCGGGACAGGGGGAGGTGTTAAAAACATTCAGTACTTC.

This clonotype showed up many times. The chain links TRBV7-9 to TRBJ2-1; 8 bases line up with TRBD2. The V gene's germline CDR1 is SEHNR and CDR2 FQNEAQ (reference sequence). J was trimmed by 2 bases and V by 5 bases; bases with no gene match: 5. There are 15 residues in the CDR3. The chain's CDR3 is CASSPSGRAYNEQFF. In nucleotides, the CDR3 is TGTGCCAGCAGCCCGAGCGGGAGAGCCTACAATGAGCAGTTCTTC.

This clonotype showed up many times. The chain is built from TRBV28 and TRBJ1-4; TRBD1 matches at 7 bases. CDR1 is MDHEN and CDR2 is SYDVKM in the germline V gene. Trimming at V came to 1 base and at J to 7 bases, leaving 6 bases not matched to a gene. This CDR3 has 15 amino acids. CDR3 nucleotide sequence: TGTGCCAGCAGTTTATTGGAGGGGGCGTCTGAAAAACTGTTTTTT. Its translation: CASSLLEGASEKLFF.

This chain joins TRBV23-1 and TRBJ2-7; possible D gene TRBD2, 5 bases. TRBV23-1 is treated as an ORF (open reading frame) with a function not yet certain. This CDR3 contains 17 residues. V was shortened by 0 bases and J by 3 bases, with 18 bases between the two germline ends. CDR3 sequence (DNA): TGCGCCAGCAGTCAATCACCCGCGGGTCCGGGTAACTACGAGCAGTACTTC. It translates to CASSQSPAGPGNYEQYF.

This clonotype came up many times. The V gene is TRBV6-5, the J gene TRBJ2-2; the D is unclear. V gave up 0 bases and J gave up 1 base, with 3 bases separating them. The length of the CDR3 is 14 residues. CDR1 and CDR2 from the germline V gene are MNHEY and SVGAGI. CDR3 sequence reads: CASSYSVNTGELFF. The CDR3 DNA reads as TGTGCCAGCAGTTACTCGGTGAACACCGGGGAGCTGTTTTTT.

J is TRBJ1-1 and V is TRBV19; D uncertain. Germline V gene sequence: CDR1 LNHDA, CDR2 SQIVND (reference sequence). The CDR3 contains 13 residues. The V end was cut by 0 bases, the J end by 4 bases, with 6 bases between. In DNA, the CDR3 is TGTGCCAGTAGTATAGATGCGTGCACTGAAGCTTTCTTT. Translated, it gives CASSIDACTEAFF.

The rearrangement joins TRBV29-1 to TRBJ1-2; 7 nucleotides align to TRBD1. This CDR3 spans 13 amino acids. The germline CDR1 and CDR2 sequences are SQVTM and ANQGSEA. Trimming removed 3 bases from V and 5 bases from J; junction bases left unmatched: 6. CDR3: CSVDQGTEYGYTF. The CDR3 nucleotides read TGCAGCGTTGACCAAGGGACAGAATATGGCTACACCTTC.

This chain uses TRBV12-3 or TRBV12-4 with TRBJ2-3, with D uncertain. This CDR3 has 12 amino acids. Trimming cost V 6 bases and J 6 bases, with 10 bases left between them. CDR3 amino acids: CASSPWKDTQYF. The CDR3 nucleotides are TGTGCCAGCAGCCCCTGGAAGGATACGCAGTATTTT.

CDR3 loop: CAGRGQGVQPQHF. The CDR3 DNA reads TGTGCCGGCCGAGGACAGGGGGTCCAGCCCCAGCATTTT. The chain recombines TRBV28 with TRBJ1-5, with 10 bases identical to TRBD1. From germline, CDR1 is MDHEN and CDR2 SYDVKM. This CDR3 comprises 13 residues. Germline trimming cut 11 bases from V and 7 bases from J; bases unmatched to any gene: 8.

This clonotype showed up just a few times. The genes are TRBV7-8 and TRBJ2-1, with 11 bases fitting TRBD2. V lost 2 bases and J lost 8; bases outside the gene matches: 5. CDR1 SGHVS and CDR2 FQNEAQ come from the germline V gene. The CDR3 sequence is 15 residues long. CDR3 coding DNA: TGTGCCAGCAGCTTACTAGCGGGGGGCCGAGATGAGCAGTTCTTC. Its protein is CASSLLAGGRDEQFF.

This clonotype was recorded at least ten times. This chain joins TRBV12-3 or TRBV12-4 and TRBJ2-1, with 13 bases lining up with TRBD2. V lost 5 bases, J lost 8 bases, and 6 bases stayed unmatched. CDR3 size: 15 residues. This chain's CDR3 is CASSPLAGGTDEQFF. The CDR3 DNA reads TGTGCCAGCAGTCCACTAGCGGGGGGGACGGATGAGCAGTTCTTC.